These 22 T cell receptor beta chains were sequenced from one sample in a study of PD-1 blockade in classical Hodgkin lymphoma. Patients all relapsed after autologous stem cell transplantation, and there was variation in brentuximab vedotin exposure. Repertoires were generated with immunoSEQ multiplex PCR, while TCRdb's copy carries only in-frame clones and drops some. This sample yields more than 45,000 clones, of which roughly 66% are seen a single time; about 15% belongs to the top ten. Specimen: peripheral blood mononuclear cells (PBMCs), collected before the second cycle of nivolumab. These receptors came from a human donor with classical Hodgkin lymphoma.

The sample holds a few counts of this clone. The rearrangement joins TRBV25-1 to TRBJ2-1, with D possibly being TRBD2 (6 bases). This CDR3 is 15 amino acids long. Germline V gene lookup returns CDR1 MGHDK and CDR2 SYGVNS. V was shortened by 3 bases and J by 5 bases, with 14 bases between the two germline ends. The CDR3 bases are TGTGCCAGCAGTGACTGGCTAGCGACAAACAATGAGCAGTTCTTC. Translated, it gives CASSDWLATNNEQFF.

The rearrangement links TRBV7-9 to TRBJ2-7; D is unresolved. V was trimmed by 2 bases and J by 3 bases, leaving 8 bases between them. The germline gives CDR1 SEHNR, CDR2 FQNEAQ (reference sequence). This CDR3 is built from 13 residues. The CDR3: CASSLYFNYEQYF. The CDR3 bases are TGTGCCAGCAGCTTATACTTCAACTACGAGCAGTACTTC. Together with reference TRBV7-9 and TRBJ2-7, the CDR3 gives the full variable domain: DTGVSQNPRHKITKRGQNVTFRCDPISEHNRLYWYRQTLGQGPEFLTYFQNEAQLEKSRLLSDRFSAERPKGSFSTLEIQRTEQGDSAMYLCASSLYFNYEQYFGPGTRLTVT.

V usage is TRBV6-6 and J usage is TRBJ2-7; 10 nucleotides agree with TRBD2. The germline V gene encodes CDR1 MNHNY and CDR2 SVGAGI (reference sequence). This CDR3 comprises 14 residues. Trimming took 4 bases from V and 4 from J; bases not matched to a gene: 4. The CDR3 region has the DNA TGTGCCAGCAGTTCCCTAGCGGGGGCTTACGAGCAGTACTTC. Its protein product is CASSSLAGAYEQYF.

This clone turned up a few times. V and J are TRBV5-1 and TRBJ2-3; TRBD2 agrees at 7 bases. V lost 2 bases and J lost 2; bases outside the gene matches: 5. Germline CDR1 reads SGHRS; CDR2 reads YFSETQ. This CDR3 comprises 15 residues. This CDR3 is CASSLREVPTDTQYF. The CDR3 nucleotides read TGCGCCAGCAGCTTACGGGAGGTTCCCACAGATACGCAGTATTTT.

This sequence joins TRBV30 and TRBJ1-2, with no clear D. V dropped 0 bases and J dropped 8 bases, with 10 bases sitting between them. Germline V CDR1 and CDR2: GTSNPN, SVGIG (reference sequence). The CDR3 has 12 amino acids. CDR3 nucleotides: TGTGCCTGGAGTGTCCCATTTTGGGGCTACACCTTC. Translated: CAWSVPFWGYTF.

The CDR3 loop is CASSTQGQTSNQPQHF. CDR3 nucleotides: TGTGCCAGCTCAACACAGGGACAAACAAGCAATCAGCCCCAGCATTTT. The chain recombines TRBV18 with TRBJ1-5, with a tentative D call TRBD1 (6 bases). The V end was cut by 5 bases, the J end by 1 base, with 15 bases between. The V gene's germline CDR1 is KGHSH and CDR2 LQKENI. The CDR3 has 16 amino acids. Together with reference TRBV18 and TRBJ1-5, the CDR3 gives the full variable domain: NAGVMQNPRHLVRRRGQEARLRCSPMKGHSHVYWYRQLPEEGLKFMVYLQKENIIDESGMPKERFSAEFPKEGPSILRIQQVVRGDSAAYFCASSTQGQTSNQPQHFGDGTRLSIL.

The chain has TRBV7-2 and TRBJ2-5; 8 bases are shared with TRBD2. Germline-derived CDR1 and CDR2 are SGHTA and FQGNSA. There are 14 residues in the CDR3. V was clipped by 6 bases and J by 2 bases; unmatched bases: 5. The CDR3, as DNA: TGTGCCAGCAGTCGACTAGCGACACAAGAGACCCAGTACTTC. Translating gives CASSRLATQETQYF.

The gene calls are TRBV19 and TRBJ1-1; TRBD1 matches at 7 bases. Per the germline V gene, CDR1 is LNHDA and CDR2 is SQIVND (reference sequence). V was clipped by 1 base and J by 11 bases; unmatched bases: 7. The CDR3 loop spans 13 amino acids. CDR3 nucleotides: TGTGCCAGTAGTATAGGCGGAGGGGGCTGGGCTTTCTTT. This translates into CASSIGGGGWAFF.

This chain links TRBV19 with TRBJ2-5; 8 nucleotides match TRBD1. This CDR3 has 19 amino acids. Germline CDR1 is LNHDA and CDR2 is SQIVND (reference sequence). J gave up 6 bases and V 6 bases, and 24 bases lay outside the gene matches. CDR3 loop: CASSPGTGHQETQYQTQYF. CDR3 sequence (DNA): TGTGCCAGTAGCCCCGGGACAGGTCACCAAGAGACCCAGTACCAGACCCAGTACTTC.

The chain combines TRBV6-5 with TRBJ1-4, with TRBD1 matching over 9 bases. Germline loops: CDR1 MNHEY, CDR2 SVGAGI. This CDR3 contains 15 residues. V was pared by 5 bases and J by 3 bases, with 4 bases of the junction left unmatched. This chain's CDR3 is CASSPQGAANEKLFF. The CDR3, as DNA: TGTGCCAGCAGTCCACAGGGGGCAGCTAATGAAAAACTGTTTTTT.

The chain uses TRBV21-1 and TRBJ2-5; TRBD2, the table's D call, lacks a check against the DNA. TRBV21-1 is reported as a pseudogene. This CDR3 has 16 amino acids. The CDR3: CASSTRTSGRKETQYF. In nucleotides, the CDR3 is TGTGCCAGCAGCACCCGGACTAGCGGGAGGAAAGAGACCCAGTACTTC.

The J gene is TRBJ2-4, the V gene TRBV7-2; 10 nucleotides match TRBD2. This CDR3 has 15 amino acids. Germline values: CDR1 SGHTA, CDR2 FQGNSA. V shed 0 bases and J 8 bases; nucleotides not matched to a gene: 4. The CDR3 DNA follows: TGTGCCAGCAGCTTAGCCCTAACTAGCGGGGACATTCAGTACTTC. Translation: CASSLALTSGDIQYF.

The rearrangement joins TRBV5-7 to TRBJ2-2; D might be TRBD2 (5 bases). Being an ORF, TRBV5-7 has a function that is uncertain. The CDR3 spans 17 residues. Trimming left V 4 bases short and J 1 base short, with 17 bases between. In nucleotides, the CDR3 is TGTGCCAGCAGCCAGGATAGTGAGGGTGGGAACACCGGGGAGCTGTTTTTT. Translating gives CASSQDSEGGNTGELFF.

This chain uses TRBV15 with TRBJ1-2; D is uncertain. Trimming stripped 1 base from V and 8 bases from J, with 17 bases between. The CDR3 has 15 residues. Germline V gene data show CDR1 as LNHNV and CDR2 as YYDKDF (reference sequence). The CDR3 DNA follows: TGTGCCACCAGCAGAGTTAACGGACTGTCTGAAGGCTACACCTTC. This translates into CATSRVNGLSEGYTF.

V usage is TRBV7-3 and J usage is TRBJ2-3; 10 bases line up with TRBD1. This CDR3 has 18 amino acids. CDR1 SGHTA and CDR2 FQGTGA come from the germline V gene. With 1 base clipped from V and 3 bases from J, the junction kept 10 bases outside the gene matches. This chain's CDR3 is CASSLSSVWGQGTDTQYF. The CDR3 DNA is TGTGCCAGCAGCTTAAGTTCTGTCTGGGGACAGGGGACAGATACGCAGTATTTT.

This clone has a handful of counts. This chain connects TRBV27 to TRBJ1-5; no reliable D call. The CDR3 contains 15 residues. V was shortened by 5 bases and J by 7 bases, with 18 bases between the two germline ends. Germline lookup yields CDR1 MNHEY and CDR2 SMNVEV (reference sequence). The CDR3 here is CASSPTKTGRQPQHF. The CDR3 coding sequence is TGTGCCAGCAGTCCAACCAAAACGGGAAGGCAGCCCCAGCATTTT.

The rearrangement uses TRBV19 and TRBJ2-6; D perhaps matches TRBD1 (5 bases). This CDR3 comprises 14 residues. Germline lookup yields CDR1 LNHDA and CDR2 SQIVND (reference sequence). The germline V and J ends were trimmed by 6 bases and 1 base, with 7 bases remaining between them. The CDR3 sequence is CASSQGSGANVLTF. The CDR3 DNA is TGTGCCAGTAGCCAGGGATCTGGGGCCAACGTCCTGACTTTC.

The rearrangement joins TRBV18 to TRBJ1-1; a possible D gene is TRBD1 (5 bases). V lost 1 base and J lost 4, with 7 bases in between. The CDR3 has 13 residues. CDR1 and CDR2 from the germline V gene are KGHSH and LQKENI. The CDR3 here is CASSPLGGTEAFF. The CDR3 region has the DNA TGTGCCAGCTCACCACTCGGGGGCACTGAAGCTTTCTTT.

The V gene is TRBV4-3, the J gene TRBJ1-2, with 10 bases that match TRBD1. Germline V CDR1 and CDR2: LGHNA, YSLEER. This CDR3 has 17 amino acids. V was clipped by 4 bases and J by 1 base; unmatched bases: 9. The CDR3 region has the DNA TGCGCCAGCAGCCTCTACTCCGGGACAGGGGATAACTATGGCTACACCTTC. This codes for CASSLYSGTGDNYGYTF.

The chain couples TRBV18 to TRBJ1-4; D is perhaps TRBD1 (5 bases). CDR1 KGHSH and CDR2 LQKENI come from the germline V gene. This CDR3 spans 18 amino acids. V lost 2 bases, J lost 2 bases, and 18 bases lay in between. CDR3 coding DNA: TGTGCCAGCTCACCATTCCCCCAGGGAGGGGCGACTAATGAAAAACTGTTTTTT. Translating gives CASSPFPQGGATNEKLFF. The whole variable domain, filled in from reference TRBV18 and TRBJ1-4, reads NAGVMQNPRHLVRRRGQEARLRCSPMKGHSHVYWYRQLPEEGLKFMVYLQKENIIDESGMPKERFSAEFPKEGPSILRIQQVVRGDSAAYFCASSPFPQGGATNEKLFFGSGTQLSVL.

In nucleotides, the CDR3 is TGTGCCAGCAGTTTAGGGAGTGCTTCCTACGAGCAGTACTTC. It is translated as CASSLGSASYEQYF. V is TRBV27 and J is TRBJ2-7; the D gene is possibly TRBD2 (5 bases). The CDR3 has 14 residues. With 2 bases removed from V and 1 base from J, the gap between germline ends came to 9 bases. Germline V gives CDR1 MNHEY, CDR2 SMNVEV (reference sequence).

The V call is TRBV6-1, the J call TRBJ2-7; D gene uncertain. Germline V gene lookup returns CDR1 MNHNS and CDR2 SASEGT. CDR3 length: 15 residues. V was pared by 8 bases and J by 3 bases, with 20 bases between. The CDR3 nucleotides are TGTGCCAGCCGCTTTGGAGTTCTGGGCCTCTACGAGCAGTACTTC. Translation gives CASRFGVLGLYEQYF.